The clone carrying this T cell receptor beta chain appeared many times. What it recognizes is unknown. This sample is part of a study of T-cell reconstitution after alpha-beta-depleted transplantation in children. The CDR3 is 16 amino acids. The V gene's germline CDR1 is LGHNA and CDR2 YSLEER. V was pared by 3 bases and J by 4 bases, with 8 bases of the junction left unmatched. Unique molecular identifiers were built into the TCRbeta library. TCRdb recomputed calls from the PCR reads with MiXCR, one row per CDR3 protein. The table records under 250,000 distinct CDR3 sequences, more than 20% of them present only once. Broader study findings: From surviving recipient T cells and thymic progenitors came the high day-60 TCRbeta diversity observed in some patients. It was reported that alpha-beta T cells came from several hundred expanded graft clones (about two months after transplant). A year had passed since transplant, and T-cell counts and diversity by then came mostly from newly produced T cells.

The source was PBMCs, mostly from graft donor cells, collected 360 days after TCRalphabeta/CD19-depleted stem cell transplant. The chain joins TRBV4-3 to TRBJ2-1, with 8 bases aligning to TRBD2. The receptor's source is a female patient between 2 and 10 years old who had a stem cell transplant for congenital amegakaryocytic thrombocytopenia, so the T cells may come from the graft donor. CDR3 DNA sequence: TGCGCCAGCAGCCAGGTCACTAGCGGTATATACAATGAGCAGTTCTTC. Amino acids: CASSQVTSGIYNEQFF.